Below are 27 T cell receptor beta chains sequenced from a single sample in a study of T-cell memory formation after mild COVID-19. TCRdb used MiXCR to reprocess the 5' RACE reads, holding one entry per CDR3 protein. The table records roughly 300,000 distinct CDR3 sequences, 8% to 9% of them present only once. The material sequenced was PBMCs or a T cell subset sorted from them (not recorded which). Every receptor here comes from a man younger than 30 who had mild COVID-19 (a few samples of this study predate the infection). Cell type and time point are not known.

This clonotype was seen more than once but under ten times. The chain combines TRBV7-9 with TRBJ1-4, with no clear D. The CDR3 length is 16 residues. Germline V gives CDR1 SEHNR, CDR2 FQNEAQ (reference sequence). V was cut by 5 bases and J by 0 bases, with 13 bases left in between. The CDR3 region is CASSGAEAATNEKLFF. Here the CDR3 DNA reads TGTGCCAGCAGCGGAGCGGAGGCCGCAACTAATGAAAAACTGTTTTTT.

The CDR3 here is CASSLRAGLGNQPQHF. The DNA for the CDR3 is TGTGCCAGCAGCTTAAGGGCAGGGTTGGGCAATCAGCCCCAGCATTTT. The V gene is TRBV7-2, the J gene TRBJ1-5; a weak D match, TRBD1 (5 bases). Between the trimmed V and J ends, which lost 2 bases and 2 bases, there was a span of 13 bases. The CDR3 consists of 16 residues. CDR1 and CDR2 from the germline V gene are SGHTA and FQGNSA. The full variable domain, rest sourced from reference TRBV7-2 and TRBJ1-5, is GAGVSQSPSNKVTEKGKDVELRCDPISGHTALYWYRQSLGQGLEFLIYFQGNSAPDKSGLPSDRFSAERTGGSVSTLTIQRTQQEDSAVYLCASSLRAGLGNQPQHFGDGTRLSIL.

This clonotype was detected a few times. CDR3 sequence reads: CAISDRGLSGVSPLHF. CDR3 sequence (DNA): TGTGCCATCAGCGACAGGGGGCTGTCGGGAGTGTCACCCCTCCACTTT. The chain uses TRBV10-3 and TRBJ1-6; 10 nucleotides line up with TRBD1. The CDR3 is made up of 16 amino acids. CDR1 is ENHRY and CDR2 is SYGVKD in the germline V gene. The junction had 12 bases not matched to a gene; V was cut back by 6 bases and J by 10 bases.

The CDR3 protein is CASSQEFETREQYF. The CDR3 DNA is TGCGCCAGCAGCCAAGAGTTCGAGACTAGGGAGCAGTACTTC. The J gene is TRBJ2-7, the V gene TRBV4-3; a weak D match, TRBD2 (6 bases). Germline loops: CDR1 LGHNA, CDR2 YSLEER. The CDR3 extends over 14 amino acids. V was pared by 0 bases and J by 7 bases, with 13 bases between.

Many counts were recorded for this clonotype. This sequence joins TRBV12-3 or TRBV12-4 and TRBJ1-1; D is unresolved. The germline V and J ends were trimmed by 3 bases and 1 base, with 6 bases remaining between them. The CDR3 spans 13 residues. CDR3 bases: TGTGCCAGCAGTTTGGGGTGGAACACTGAAGCTTTCTTT. It specifies CASSLGWNTEAFF.

The table lists this clonotype with a few counts. CDR3 loop: CASRAGLAGARTGELFF. Here the CDR3 DNA reads TGTGCCAGCAGGGCGGGACTAGCGGGGGCTCGGACCGGGGAGCTGTTTTTT. The J gene is TRBJ2-2, the V gene TRBV6-5; 14 bases agree with TRBD2. After removal of 6 bases from V and 5 bases from J, the junction contained 8 bases not matched to a gene. Germline V lookup: CDR1 MNHEY, CDR2 SVGAGI. The CDR3 is 17 amino acids.

The chain joins TRBV4-3 to TRBJ2-1, with D possibly matching TRBD2 (5 bases). The CDR3 loop spans 13 amino acids. Germline CDR1 is LGHNA and CDR2 is YSLEER. The V and J ends lost 1 base and 8 bases respectively, with 9 bases between them. The CDR3 spells CASSQAPEDEQFF. CDR3 coding DNA: TGCGCCAGCAGCCAAGCCCCGGAGGATGAGCAGTTCTTC.

This clonotype was seen a handful of times. J is TRBJ1-6 and V is TRBV4-1; no clear D. This CDR3 contains 15 residues. Trimming left V 6 bases short and J 0 bases short, with 9 bases between. Germline lookup yields CDR1 MGHRA and CDR2 YSYEKL. CDR3 nucleotides: TGCGCCAGCAGACCAGACACCTCCTATAATTCACCCCTCCACTTT. It yields the protein CASRPDTSYNSPLHF.

Of note for this clonotype: One end of the junction fails to match germline, which may point to a read error. V gene TRBV5-6 combines with J gene TRBJ2-1; D tentatively reads TRBD1 or TRBD2 (5 bases each). The CDR3 is 14 amino acids. The V gene's germline CDR1 is SGHDT and CDR2 YYEEEE. The CDR3 here is CASSPEGRRKAQLF. DNA of the CDR3: TGTGCCAGCAGCCCCGAGGGACGCCGCAAGGCGCAGCTCTTC.

The table lists this clonotype with a few counts. The chain is built from TRBV6-2 or TRBV6-3 and TRBJ1-1; D may be TRBD1 (6 bases). The CDR3 runs to 15 residues. The V end lost 7 bases, the J end lost 0 bases, and 15 bases lay between the germline ends. CDR1 and CDR2 (germline): MNHEY, SVGEGT. The CDR3 nucleotides read TGTGCCAGCACTCCTGGGGGCAGTTTGAACACTGAAGCTTTCTTT. It is translated as CASTPGGSLNTEAFF.

The chain links TRBV12-3 or TRBV12-4 to TRBJ2-4, with D perhaps matching TRBD2 (5 bases). The length of the CDR3 is 11 residues. V lost 3 bases and J 15 bases, leaving 12 bases between the germline ends. The CDR3 region is CASSFLGLMYF. For the CDR3, the DNA is TGTGCCAGCAGTTTCCTAGGACTGATGTACTTC.

The genes are TRBV5-6 and TRBJ2-7; a possible D gene is TRBD1 (5 bases). The CDR3 consists of 14 residues. Germline loops: CDR1 SGHDT, CDR2 YYEEEE. The V end was cut by 1 base, the J end by 3 bases, with 11 bases between. CDR3 region: CASSLWGGSYEQYV. The CDR3 nucleotides are TGTGCCAGCAGCTTGTGGGGCGGAAGCTACGAGCAGTACGTC.

This clonotype was seen a few times. This chain connects TRBV3-1 to TRBJ1-1; TRBD1 is a possible D gene (5 bases). The CDR3 is made up of 14 amino acids. In germline, CDR1 is LGHDT, CDR2 YNNKEL (reference sequence). V lost 1 base and J lost 8, with 14 bases in between. The CDR3 protein is CASSQGGKQAEAFF. In DNA form, the CDR3 reads TGTGCCAGCAGCCAAGGGGGGAAACAGGCCGAAGCTTTCTTT.

This chain joins TRBV7-3 and TRBJ2-2, with 7 bases aligning to TRBD1. The CDR3 has 14 amino acids. With 1 base clipped from V and 4 bases from J, the junction kept 0 bases outside the gene matches. CDR1 SGHTA and CDR2 FQGTGA come from the germline V gene. CDR3 sequence reads: CASSLKGATGELFF. CDR3 nucleotides: TGTGCCAGCAGCTTAAAGGGGGCCACCGGGGAGCTGTTTTTT. The full variable domain, completed using reference TRBV7-3 and TRBJ2-2, is GAGVSQTPSNKVTEKGKYVELRCDPISGHTALYWYRQSLGQGPEFLIYFQGTGAADDSGLPNDRFFAVRPEGSVSTLKIQRTERGDSAVYLCASSLKGATGELFFGEGSRLTVL.

This clonotype occurred many times. The rearrangement uses TRBV9 and TRBJ2-5, with 7 bases that match TRBD1. In germline, CDR1 is SGDLS, CDR2 YYNGEE. Germline trimming cut 7 bases from V and 0 bases from J; bases unmatched to any gene: 3. The CDR3 has 13 residues. This CDR3 is CASGDRYQETQYF. CDR3 coding DNA: TGTGCCAGCGGGGACAGATACCAAGAGACCCAGTACTTC.

A few counts support this clonotype. The chain has TRBV6-5 and TRBJ1-6; D may be TRBD1 (5 bases). Germline V gives CDR1 MNHEY, CDR2 SVGAGI. Trimming left V 6 bases short and J 8 bases short, with 17 bases between. This CDR3 has 15 residues. The DNA of the CDR3 is TGTGCCAGCAGAGCGACAGTGGTTTTTGATTCACCCCTCCACTTT. Translation: CASRATVVFDSPLHF.

The chain combines TRBV5-5 with TRBJ1-2; TRBD1 matches at 8 bases. Trimming cost V 5 bases and J 4 bases; bases outside gene matches: 13. The CDR3 has 16 residues. Germline V CDR1 and CDR2: SGHKS, YYEKEE (reference sequence). The CDR3 coding sequence is TGTGCCAGCAGTCCAGTCCCGACAGGGGCGACCTATGGCTACACCTTC. Translation gives CASSPVPTGATYGYTF.

This clonotype showed up just a few times. The V call is TRBV5-6, the J call TRBJ2-5; 12 bases agree with TRBD1. V gave up 4 bases and J gave up 5 bases; unmatched junction bases: 9. Germline V gives CDR1 SGHDT, CDR2 YYEEEE. The CDR3 totals 16 residues. CDR3 in DNA: TGTGCCAGCAGCATTCCCGGGACAGGGGGCCGGGAGACCCAGTACTTC. Its translation: CASSIPGTGGRETQYF.

The chain recombines TRBV15 with TRBJ2-5; possibly TRBD1 for D (7 bases). Germline values: CDR1 LNHNV, CDR2 YYDKDF (reference sequence). The CDR3 is 15 residues long. Trimming took 6 bases from V and 5 from J, leaving 19 bases between them. The CDR3 DNA sequence: TGTGCCACCAGGGCGAGGACAGGAGGAGGGGAGACCCAGTACTTC. Protein: CATRARTGGGETQYF. Drawing the rest from reference TRBV15 and TRBJ2-5, the complete variable domain is DAMVIQNPRYQVTQFGKPVTLSCSQTLNHNVMYWYQQKSSQAPKLLFHYYDKDFNNEADTPDNFQSRRPNTSFCFLDIRSPGLGDTAMYLCATRARTGGGETQYFGPGTRLLVL.

This clonotype has a count of ten or more. The chain employs TRBV4-2 and TRBJ2-3; D uncertain. V lost 5 bases, J lost 0 bases, and 21 bases lay in between. Germline assignment: CDR1 LGHNA and CDR2 YNFKEQ. The CDR3 is made up of 18 amino acids. CDR3 in amino acids: CASSFQTSTDTSTDTQYF. The CDR3 nucleotides read TGTGCCAGCAGCTTTCAAACTTCGACGGATACTAGCACAGATACGCAGTATTTT.

This clonotype turned up a few times. J is TRBJ2-7 and V is TRBV27; no reliable D call. In germline, CDR1 is MNHEY, CDR2 SMNVEV (reference sequence). Trimming removed 6 bases at V and 2 bases at J, with 20 bases between. The CDR3 totals 16 residues. The CDR3 region is CASSPRVGRSPYEQYV. The CDR3 coding sequence is TGTGCCAGCAGCCCTCGAGTTGGCAGGTCCCCCTACGAGCAGTACGTC.

This clonotype was counted only a few times. The gene calls are TRBV27 and TRBJ1-6; TRBD1 matches at 8 bases. This CDR3 region has 16 residues. The V gene's germline CDR1 is MNHEY and CDR2 SMNVEV (reference sequence). V shed 3 bases, J shed 1 base, and the junction held 2 bases outside the gene matches. As DNA, the CDR3 is TGTGCCAGCAGTTTCGACAGGGGATCCTATAATTCACCCCTCCACTTT. As protein: CASSFDRGSYNSPLHF.

The sample holds many counts of this clonotype. This chain connects TRBV7-2 to TRBJ2-2; TRBD2 agrees at 10 bases. The ends lost 1 base at V and 4 bases at J; junction bases unmatched: 15. Per germline, CDR1 SGHTA and CDR2 FQGNSA. The CDR3 totals 20 residues. CDR3 coding DNA: TGTGCCAGCAGCTTAGGGGGGCGCTGGGAGCGGGGGGGCGTCACCGGGGAGCTGTTTTTT. Protein product: CASSLGGRWERGGVTGELFF.

In this sample, this clonotype turned up many times. The rearrangement joins TRBV5-5 to TRBJ2-3; a possible D gene is TRBD1 (5 bases). CDR1 is SGHKS and CDR2 is YYEKEE in the germline V gene (reference sequence). Trimming took off 0 bases at V and 4 bases at J, with 15 bases between the two ends. This CDR3 has 16 residues. CDR3 DNA: TGTGCCAGCAGCTTGGCCGGGCAGGGTGGCTCAGATACGCAGTATTTT. Protein sequence: CASSLAGQGGSDTQYF.

The chain carries TRBV28 and TRBJ1-1; D uncertain. V shed 5 bases and J shed 4 bases, with 11 bases lying between them. CDR1 MDHEN and CDR2 SYDVKM come from the germline V gene. There are 13 residues in the CDR3. CDR3 sequence: CASSPGFSTEAFF. In nucleotides, the CDR3 is TGTGCCAGCAGTCCGGGCTTCTCCACTGAAGCTTTCTTT. Combining the CDR3 with reference TRBV28 and TRBJ1-1 gives the whole variable domain DVKVTQSSRYLVKRTGEKVFLECVQDMDHENMFWYRQDPGLGLRLIYFSYDVKMKEKGDIPEGYSVSREKKERFSLILESASTNQTSMYLCASSPGFSTEAFFGQGTRLTVV.

J is TRBJ1-6 and V is TRBV4-3; perhaps TRBD1 as D (6 bases). Trimming removed 0 bases from V and 7 bases from J, with 19 bases in between. Germline CDR1 and CDR2: LGHNA and YSLEER. This CDR3 contains 18 residues. CDR3 nucleotides: TGCGCCAGCAGCCAAGATGGGGGCGGGGGAAGAGGAAATTCACCCCTCCACTTT. Amino acid sequence: CASSQDGGGGRGNSPLHF.

This clonotype was seen a few times. The genes are TRBV5-4 and TRBJ2-5, with TRBD1 as a possible D gene (6 bases). Germline assignment: CDR1 SGHNT and CDR2 YYREEE (reference sequence). The CDR3 runs 14 residues. V was shortened by 4 bases and J by 3 bases, with 13 bases between the two germline ends. CDR3 in DNA: TGTGCCAGCAGCGGTGGGGGCGACGAAGAGACCCAGTACTTC. It yields the protein CASSGGGDEETQYF.